One T cell receptor (beta chain) is described in this entry. Its cognate antigen is unknown. This sample is part of a study of shared clonotypes between healthy human individuals. Looking at the study overall: CD4 naive and memory got three plates each, CD8 naive two, CD8 memory one. Study-level results: Generally, estimated richness proved larger in naive subsets than it did in memory subsets. The sharing of roughly 5% of naive CD4 clonotypes was seen across several donors.

Method: immunoSEQ multiplex PCR; TCRdb's copy keeps in-frame clones and lacks some. The table records hundreds of thousands of clones, more than 60% of them present only once. CDR1 is MNHEY, CDR2 SMNVEV, per germline (reference sequence). V was pared by 0 bases and J by 8 bases, with 14 bases between. The CDR3 is 14 residues long. Sequenced: memory CD4+ T cells sorted from blood. Subset indicated: CD45RA-negative fraction. This chain links TRBV27 with TRBJ2-7, with TRBD2 as a possible D gene (5 bases). The source of this sequence is a man between 25 and 39 years old in good health. The CDR3 loop reads CASSLSLGLSQQYF. Written as DNA, the CDR3 is TGTGCCAGCAGTTTATCCCTAGGACTCTCACAGCAGTACTTC.